One and the same sample provided the 17 T cell receptor beta chains below, sequenced in a study of blood T cell repertoires in COVID-19. TCRdb keeps only in-frame clones here, not all; method: immunoSEQ multiplex PCR. The sample contains roughly 230,000 clones, roughly 86% of which appear only once. Sequencing was performed on PBMCs or T cells enriched from blood (not recorded which). These receptors were taken from a woman younger than 45 with acute COVID-19.

The genes are TRBV19 and TRBJ2-1; 12 positions agree with TRBD2. The germline V gene encodes CDR1 LNHDA and CDR2 SQIVND (reference sequence). The CDR3 length is 15 residues. The ends lost 3 bases at V and 3 bases at J; junction bases unmatched: 0. The CDR3 loop is CASSMGLAGYNEQFF. CDR3 bases: TGTGCCAGTAGTATGGGACTAGCGGGCTACAATGAGCAGTTCTTC.

The rearrangement links TRBV6-5 to TRBJ2-3; TRBD1 might be the D (5 bases). Trimming took off 6 bases at V and 2 bases at J, with 9 bases between the two ends. Germline V gives CDR1 MNHEY, CDR2 SVGAGI. This CDR3 has 13 amino acids. The CDR3 DNA is TGTGCCAGCAGGACAGACAACACAGATACGCAGTATTTT. It translates to CASRTDNTDTQYF.

The V call is TRBV3-1 (or the pseudogene TRBV3-2), the J call TRBJ1-1; 12 positions match TRBD1. V was pared by 5 bases and J by 5 bases, with 9 bases of the junction left unmatched. The CDR3 has 16 amino acids. The germline CDR1 and CDR2 sequences are LGHDT and YNNKEL (reference sequence). CDR3 in DNA: TGTGCCAGCAGCTTCGGGACAGGGGGCAGTAAAACTGAAGCTTTCTTT. As protein: CASSFGTGGSKTEAFF.

The sample holds one count of this clone. The V and J genes are TRBV9 and TRBJ1-3, with TRBD1 matching 10 bases. V lost 0 bases and J lost 2; bases outside the gene matches: 11. The CDR3 loop spans 19 amino acids. Germline CDR1 and CDR2: SGDLS and YYNGEE. CDR3: CASSVARQGAEKPGNTIYF. In nucleotides, the CDR3 is TGTGCCAGCAGCGTAGCGAGACAGGGGGCGGAAAAACCTGGAAACACCATATATTTT.

The V call is TRBV7-2, the J call TRBJ2-7; TRBD1 matches at 7 bases. This CDR3 region has 14 residues. J gave up 3 bases and V 3 bases, and 5 bases lay outside the gene matches. Germline loops: CDR1 SGHTA, CDR2 FQGNSA. CDR3 in amino acids: CASSFRSGGYEQYF. The CDR3 coding sequence is TGTGCCAGCAGCTTTCGCTCAGGGGGCTACGAGCAGTACTTC.

The chain joins TRBV5-6 to TRBJ2-3; 8 positions match TRBD2. Germline V gene lookup returns CDR1 SGHDT and CDR2 YYEEEE. V lost 1 base, J lost 1 base, and 5 bases stayed unmatched. The CDR3 totals 16 residues. For the CDR3, the DNA is TGTGCCAGCAGCTTGACGGGTAGCGGGGGCACAGATACGCAGTATTTT. Encoded protein: CASSLTGSGGTDTQYF.

This clone was seen many times. This chain joins TRBV7-2 and TRBJ1-5, with TRBD1 matching over 7 bases. This CDR3 has 14 residues. Germline loops: CDR1 SGHTA, CDR2 FQGNSA. The junction had 7 bases not matched to a gene; V was cut back by 5 bases and J by 6 bases. The CDR3 DNA reads as TGTGCCAGCAGCGCGCAGGCAGGGGGTCAGCCCCAGCATTTT. Its translation: CASSAQAGGQPQHF.

This clone came up a few times. The chain combines TRBV6-2 or TRBV6-3 with TRBJ1-6; 7 positions match TRBD1. V lost 0 bases to trimming and J lost 10 bases; unmatched junction nucleotides: 3. The CDR3 runs to 14 residues. The germline gives CDR1 MNHEY, CDR2 SVGEGT. The CDR3 nucleotides are TGTGCCAGCAGTTACTCGCAGGGGGGCTCACCCCTCCACTTT. Protein: CASSYSQGGSPLHF.

The CDR3 nucleotides read TGTGCCAGCAGGCCGACTGTCCTCTACACAGATACGCAGTATTTT. As protein: CASRPTVLYTDTQYF. The chain employs TRBV2 and TRBJ2-3, with D unresolved. Germline loops: CDR1 SNHLY, CDR2 FYNNEI. The CDR3 extends over 15 amino acids. Deletions cut 6 bases from V and 2 bases from J, with 15 bases between.

The V call is TRBV19, the J call TRBJ2-3; D is unclear. Trimming took off 5 bases at V and 2 bases at J, with 14 bases between the two ends. The CDR3 contains 15 residues. Germline values: CDR1 LNHDA, CDR2 SQIVND (reference sequence). The CDR3 sequence is CASSSSDDSTDTQYF. The CDR3 region has the DNA TGTGCCAGTAGTTCCTCAGATGACTCCACAGATACGCAGTATTTT.

The chain combines TRBV19 with TRBJ1-5; D is uncertain. The CDR3 is 17 residues long. The ends were cut back, 3 bases at V and 5 bases at J, with 20 bases in the middle. Germline CDR1 reads LNHDA; CDR2 reads SQIVND (reference sequence). The CDR3 coding sequence is TGTGCCAGTAGTATTTTCTTTGAGGGATTCCTGGATCAGCCCCAGCATTTT. Translation gives CASSIFFEGFLDQPQHF.

This chain uses TRBV6-1 with TRBJ1-2; possible D gene TRBD1, 5 bases. Germline values: CDR1 MNHNS, CDR2 SASEGT. V was shortened by 1 base and J by 4 bases, with 16 bases between the two germline ends. The CDR3 runs 16 residues. CDR3 amino acids: CASSEGWQGLAYGYTF. Here the CDR3 DNA reads TGTGCCAGCAGTGAAGGTTGGCAGGGACTGGCCTATGGCTACACCTTC.

In nucleotides, the CDR3 is TGTGCCACCACGACAACACTCTACGAGCAGTACTTC. Translating it yields CATTTTLYEQYF. The chain joins TRBV10-3 to TRBJ2-7; D gene unclear. Between the trimmed V and J ends, which lost 10 bases and 3 bases, there was a span of 13 bases. CDR1 and CDR2 from the germline V gene are ENHRY and SYGVKD. The length of the CDR3 is 12 residues.

The rearrangement joins TRBV7-3 to TRBJ2-1, with D possibly being TRBD1 (5 bases). CDR1 is SGHTA and CDR2 is FQGTGA in the germline V gene. The CDR3 covers 14 residues. V was cut by 2 bases and J by 8 bases, with 13 bases left in between. The CDR3 DNA reads as TGTGCCAGCAGCTTAGGGCGAAGGGGCGATGAGCAGTTCTTC. Translation gives CASSLGRRGDEQFF.

The genes are TRBV5-1 and TRBJ1-5; TRBD1 matches at 10 bases. This CDR3 region has 15 residues. The junction had 8 bases not matched to a gene; V was cut back by 4 bases and J by 7 bases. Per the germline V gene, CDR1 is SGHRS and CDR2 is YFSETQ. CDR3 DNA: TGCGCCAGCAGCCCGGGACAGGGGTTATGGCAGCCCCAGCATTTT. It is translated as CASSPGQGLWQPQHF.

The V gene is TRBV9, the J gene TRBJ2-5, with a tentative D call TRBD1 (6 bases). V was trimmed by 3 bases and J by 1 base, leaving 16 bases between them. This CDR3 region has 16 residues. Germline lookup yields CDR1 SGDLS and CDR2 YYNGEE. The CDR3 region has the DNA TGTGCCAGCAGCGCCATTTCGACAGGTGGCCAAGAGACCCAGTACTTC. Its protein is CASSAISTGGQETQYF.

The chain uses TRBV30 and TRBJ2-7; D perhaps matches TRBD2 (5 bases). CDR1 and CDR2 (germline): GTSNPN, SVGIG (reference sequence). Trimming stripped 4 bases from V and 4 bases from J, with 17 bases between. The CDR3 contains 14 residues. Here the CDR3 reads CAWTRRAFGYEQYF. The CDR3 DNA reads as TGTGCCTGGACGAGGCGGGCTTTCGGTTACGAGCAGTACTTC.